These 24 T cell receptor beta chains were sequenced from one sample in a study of chemoradiotherapy in HPV16-positive cancers. This table comes from immunoSEQ multiplex PCR, and its TCRdb copy is limited to in-frame clones, with some not included. The sample records approximately 2,200 clones, around four fifths being singletons. Here the sequenced sample was tumor tissue, taken from a patient who underwent chemoradiotherapy. These receptors all stem from a human donor with HPV-associated anogenital cancer.

The V and J genes are TRBV7-9 and TRBJ2-1; 13 bases are shared with TRBD2. The germline V gene has CDR1 SEHNR and CDR2 FQNEAQ (reference sequence). Trimming cost V 5 bases and J 8 bases; bases outside gene matches: 6. There are 15 residues in the CDR3. CDR3: CASSTPGLAGYEQFF. The CDR3 coding sequence is TGTGCCAGCAGCACACCGGGACTAGCGGGGTATGAGCAGTTCTTC.

This clone was seen just once. The chain couples TRBV25-1 to TRBJ1-1; D ambiguous. This CDR3 region has 15 residues. V lost 4 bases and J 4 bases, leaving 16 bases between the germline ends. Germline lookup yields CDR1 MGHDK and CDR2 SYGVNS. The CDR3: CASSAFRAGSTEAFF. As DNA, the CDR3 is TGTGCCAGCAGTGCCTTCCGGGCCGGCTCCACTGAAGCTTTCTTT.

This chain links TRBV30 with TRBJ2-1, with D perhaps matching TRBD2 (7 bases). Trimming took 0 bases from V and 7 from J, leaving 13 bases between them. Germline assignment: CDR1 GTSNPN and CDR2 SVGIG (reference sequence). The CDR3 sequence is 14 residues long. CDR3 coding DNA: TGTGCCTGGAGTGTAGGGGGGGGGTTGAATGAGCAGTTCTTC. This translates into CAWSVGGGLNEQFF.

The rearrangement joins TRBV27 to TRBJ1-6, with TRBD1 as a possible D gene (5 bases). The length of the CDR3 is 15 residues. In germline, CDR1 is MNHEY, CDR2 SMNVEV (reference sequence). The germline V and J ends were trimmed by 5 bases and 7 bases, with 15 bases remaining between them. CDR3 sequence (DNA): TGTGCCAGCAGTCTGCCCGACAGATTAAATTCACCCCTCCACTTT. Its translation is CASSLPDRLNSPLHF.

The rearrangement uses TRBV6-4 and TRBJ2-1; TRBD2 matches 10 bases. Germline V CDR1 and CDR2: MRHNA, SNTAGT. V lost 0 bases to trimming and J lost 7 bases; unmatched junction nucleotides: 3. The CDR3 consists of 15 residues. Written as DNA, the CDR3 is TGTGCCAGCAGTGACTCAGCGGGGGGGGGTAATGAGCAGTTCTTC. Protein: CASSDSAGGGNEQFF.

The V call is TRBV4-1, the J call TRBJ1-2; the match to TRBD1 covers 7 bases. The CDR3 has 15 residues. V shed 4 bases, J shed 8 bases, and the junction held 13 bases outside the gene matches. The germline V gene encodes CDR1 MGHRA and CDR2 YSYEKL. CDR3 loop: CASSRGTAGGEGYTF. The CDR3 DNA reads as TGCGCCAGCAGCCGTGGGACAGCCGGAGGAGAAGGCTACACCTTC.

This clone was recorded only once. The V gene is TRBV6-1, the J gene TRBJ2-7; D may match TRBD1 or TRBD2 (5 bases each). The germline V gene encodes CDR1 MNHNS and CDR2 SASEGT. The CDR3 sequence is 18 residues long. V lost 4 bases, J lost 0 bases, and 22 bases lay in between. The CDR3 region has the DNA TGTGCCAGCAGTGCCCTCTATGGGAGAGAGGGGAGCTCCTACGAGCAGTACTTC. It encodes CASSALYGREGSSYEQYF.

This rearrangement joins TRBV18 to TRBJ1-2; no definite D call. V was trimmed by 3 bases and J by 5 bases, leaving 16 bases between them. This CDR3 comprises 15 residues. Germline assignment: CDR1 KGHSH and CDR2 LQKENI. The CDR3 sequence: CASSPVTGGGYGYTF. CDR3 sequence (DNA): TGTGCCAGCTCACCGGTAACGGGAGGAGGGTATGGCTACACCTTC.

V is TRBV14 and J is TRBJ1-3; D call uncertain. The length of the CDR3 is 16 residues. Germline values: CDR1 SGHDN, CDR2 FVKESK. Trimming took off 0 bases at V and 0 bases at J, with 9 bases between the two ends. Here the CDR3 reads CASSQESWVSGNTIYF. CDR3 coding DNA: TGTGCCAGCAGCCAAGAATCCTGGGTCTCTGGAAACACCATATATTTT.

The rearrangement uses TRBV5-1 and TRBJ1-2; 10 positions match TRBD1. From germline, CDR1 is SGHRS and CDR2 YFSETQ. The CDR3 is 18 amino acids. The junction had 16 bases not matched to a gene; V was cut back by 4 bases and J by 4 bases. CDR3 region: CASSEAPNDRGRLYGYTF. For the CDR3, the DNA is TGCGCCAGCAGCGAAGCACCCAACGACAGGGGGCGGCTCTATGGCTACACCTTC.

J is TRBJ1-4 and V is TRBV29-1, with 8 bases fitting TRBD1. From germline, CDR1 is SQVTM and CDR2 ANQGSEA. This CDR3 has 14 amino acids. V trimming: 5 bases; J trimming: 7 bases; junction bases outside the gene matches: 9. CDR3 protein: CSVSTTGVGEKLFF. The CDR3, as DNA: TGCAGCGTTTCGACGACAGGGGTGGGTGAAAAACTGTTTTTT.

V usage is TRBV7-9 and J usage is TRBJ2-5, with 7 positions matching TRBD2. This CDR3 region has 11 residues. Per germline, CDR1 SEHNR and CDR2 FQNEAQ (reference sequence). The CDR3 region has the DNA TGTGTTTCGGGGGGTCAAGAGACCCAGTACTTC. The encoded protein is CVSGGQETQYF.

The chain uses TRBV6-5 and TRBJ1-2, with no clear D. CDR3 size: 11 residues. The V and J ends lost 6 bases and 7 bases respectively, with 9 bases between them. The germline V gene encodes CDR1 MNHEY and CDR2 SVGAGI. The CDR3 region is CASRNQAGYTF. The CDR3 bases are TGTGCCAGCAGAAACCAGGCTGGCTACACCTTC.

The V call is TRBV10-2, the J call TRBJ1-4, with a tentative D call TRBD1 (5 bases). CDR1 is WSHSY, CDR2 SAAADI, per germline. The CDR3 covers 13 residues. Trimming pared 9 bases from V and 8 bases from J, leaving 16 bases between. The CDR3 DNA is TGCGCCAGTGCGGGGGGGTCTGGAGAAAAACTGTTTTTT. Protein product: CASAGGSGEKLFF.

The chain is built from TRBV30 and TRBJ2-5; 7 nucleotides agree with TRBD2. The ends lost 2 bases at V and 5 bases at J; junction bases unmatched: 5. The CDR3 spans 13 residues. Germline CDR1 and CDR2: GTSNPN and SVGIG (reference sequence). CDR3 DNA sequence: TGTGCCTGGAGTTCGGGGGGAGGGGAGACCCAGTACTTC. It encodes CAWSSGGGETQYF.

This clone appeared once. V and J are TRBV29-1 and TRBJ1-1, with TRBD1 matching over 9 bases. Per germline, CDR1 SQVTM and CDR2 ANQGSEA. The trim removed 3 bases at V and 12 bases at J, leaving 5 bases unmatched. CDR3 length: 11 amino acids. CDR3 nucleotides: TGCAGCGTTGACCAGGGACAGGGAACTTTCTTT. It yields the protein CSVDQGQGTFF.

The V call is TRBV5-3, the J call TRBJ2-3, with D perhaps assigned TRBD1 or TRBD2 (6 bases each). TRBV5-3 is filed as an ORF, its function uncertain. V gave up 2 bases and J gave up 6 bases, with 16 bases separating them. This CDR3 contains 15 residues. The DNA of the CDR3 is TGTGCCAGAAGCTTACGGGGGCCCGGGGCGGATACGCAGTATTTT. Translation gives CARSLRGPGADTQYF.

The rearrangement joins TRBV27 to TRBJ1-1; 7 bases map to TRBD1. Germline V gene lookup returns CDR1 MNHEY and CDR2 SMNVEV (reference sequence). The CDR3 runs 15 residues. The V segment lost 6 bases and the J segment 5 bases; nucleotides outside the gene matches: 12. This CDR3 is CASSLDRQGVTEAFF. The CDR3 DNA is TGTGCCAGCAGCCTTGACCGACAGGGAGTAACTGAAGCTTTCTTT.

V is TRBV21-1 and J is TRBJ2-1; TRBD2, the table's D call, lacks a check against the DNA. TRBV21-1 is annotated as a pseudogene. The CDR3 is made up of 14 amino acids. The CDR3 DNA reads as TGTGCCACCCCGGGGGGGAGCTCCTACAATGAGCAGTTCTTC. This encodes CATPGGSSYNEQFF.

The J gene is TRBJ2-3, the V gene TRBV5-1, with D unresolved. Germline V CDR1 and CDR2: SGHRS, YFSETQ. The ends were cut back, 5 bases at V and 2 bases at J, with 9 bases in the middle. The CDR3 is 13 amino acids. CDR3: CASREPNTDTQYF. In nucleotides, the CDR3 is TGCGCCAGCAGAGAACCCAACACAGATACGCAGTATTTT.

The sample holds a few counts of this clone. This chain connects TRBV9 to TRBJ2-1; 8 bases align to TRBD2. With 4 bases clipped from V and 4 bases from J, the junction kept 7 bases outside the gene matches. From germline, CDR1 is SGDLS and CDR2 YYNGEE. The CDR3 length is 15 residues. CDR3 in amino acids: CASSPFLAGYNEQFF. CDR3 sequence (DNA): TGTGCCAGCAGCCCCTTCCTAGCGGGTTACAATGAGCAGTTCTTC.

This sequence joins TRBV7-3 and TRBJ1-2; 8 nucleotides agree with TRBD1. The CDR3 sequence is 14 residues long. The trim removed 6 bases at V and 7 bases at J, leaving 10 bases unmatched. Germline V gene lookup returns CDR1 SGHTA and CDR2 FQGTGA. The CDR3 coding sequence is TGTGCCAGCAGTCCCCAGGGGGCGCTTGGTGGCTACACCTTC. Translating gives CASSPQGALGGYTF.

The DNA of the CDR3 is TGTGCCAGCAGCTTGAGGGACAGGTGGTCTGAAAAACTGTTTTTT. Its translation is CASSLRDRWSEKLFF. This chain connects TRBV5-6 to TRBJ1-4; TRBD1 matches 8 bases. The CDR3 sequence is 15 residues long. The junction had 6 bases not matched to a gene; V was cut back by 1 base and J by 7 bases. CDR1 is SGHDT, CDR2 YYEEEE, per germline.

This clone has a single count. The chain recombines TRBV10-3 with TRBJ1-4; 7 bases are shared with TRBD1. The germline V gene encodes CDR1 ENHRY and CDR2 SYGVKD. This CDR3 contains 15 residues. Trimming cost V 0 bases and J 8 bases; bases outside gene matches: 6. The CDR3 reads CAISESVRGREKLFF. DNA of the CDR3: TGTGCCATCAGTGAGTCAGTCAGGGGGAGAGAAAAACTGTTTTTT.